The present TCR beta chain was sequenced within a study of blood T cell repertoires in COVID-19. Study details: Collection of acute and convalescent COVID-19 samples took place in the United States, Italy and Spain. T cells, B-cell-depleted T cells, or PBMCs supplied cDNA or gDNA.

Original methodology: Amplification of reference gene primers was used by the study to estimate nucleated cell counts. This table comes from immunoSEQ multiplex PCR, and its TCRdb copy is limited to in-frame clones, with some not included. The V and J calls and the clone size are those of that table, but D and trimming were determined from the DNA. Of over 55,000 clones listed, about 70% are singletons. J gave up 5 bases and V 8 bases, and 21 bases lay outside the gene matches. This CDR3 is built from 18 residues. Germline V gene lookup returns CDR1 SNHLY and CDR2 FYNNEI. The specimen sequenced was peripheral blood. This receptor was identified in a woman in her seventies with acute or convalescent COVID-19. The chain couples TRBV2 to TRBJ2-7; the match to TRBD2 covers 10 bases. The CDR3 DNA sequence: TGTGCCAGCCAGAGCCAGCGCCTAGCGGGGGCCCGGGGGAACGAGCAGTACTTC. As protein: CASQSQRLAGARGNEQYF.